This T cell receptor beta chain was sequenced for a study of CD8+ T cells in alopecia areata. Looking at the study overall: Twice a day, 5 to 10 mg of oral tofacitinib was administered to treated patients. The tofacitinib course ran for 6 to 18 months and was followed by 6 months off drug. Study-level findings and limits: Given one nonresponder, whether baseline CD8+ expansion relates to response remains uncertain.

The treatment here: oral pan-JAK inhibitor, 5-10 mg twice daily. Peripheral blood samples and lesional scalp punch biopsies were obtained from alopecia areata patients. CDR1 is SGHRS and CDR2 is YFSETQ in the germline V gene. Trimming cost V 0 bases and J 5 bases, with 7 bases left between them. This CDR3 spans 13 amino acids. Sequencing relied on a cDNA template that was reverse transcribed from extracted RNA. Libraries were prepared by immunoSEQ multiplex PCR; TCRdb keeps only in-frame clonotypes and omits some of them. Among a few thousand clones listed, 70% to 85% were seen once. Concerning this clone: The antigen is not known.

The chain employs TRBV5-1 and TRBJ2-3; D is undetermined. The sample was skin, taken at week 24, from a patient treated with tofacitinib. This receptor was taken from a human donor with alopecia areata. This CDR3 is CASSLANGDTQYF. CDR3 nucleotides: TGCGCCAGCAGCTTGGCCAACGGAGATACGCAGTATTTT.